This record covers a single TCR beta chain. Its cognate antigen is unknown. Trimming shortened V by 7 bases and J by 4 bases, and 7 bases separated the two germline ends. Germline V gives CDR1 SGHTA, CDR2 FQGNSA. The CDR3 covers 11 residues. The donors were part of the validation cohort of 100 to 150 subjects. That cohort was separate from the first cohort, which comprised under 750 subjects. Measured with immunoSEQ multiplex PCR; TCRdb has only the in-frame clones, and not every one. This table holds about 110,000 clones, approximately 90% found once. This entry is derived from a study of cytomegalovirus exposure and HLA in healthy donors. Study-level findings and limits: There were some public TCRs occurring in many donors, but most TCR sequences were rare. The classifier reportedly diagnosed cytomegalovirus status with high sensitivity and specificity.

This rearrangement joins TRBV7-2 to TRBJ1-2, with D possibly being TRBD1 (5 bases). This clonotype originated in a woman in her twenties or thirties in good health and CMV-seropositive. Sequencing used PBMCs. CDR3: CASTDSYGYTF. In nucleotides, the CDR3 is TGTGCCAGCACCGACAGCTATGGCTACACCTTC.